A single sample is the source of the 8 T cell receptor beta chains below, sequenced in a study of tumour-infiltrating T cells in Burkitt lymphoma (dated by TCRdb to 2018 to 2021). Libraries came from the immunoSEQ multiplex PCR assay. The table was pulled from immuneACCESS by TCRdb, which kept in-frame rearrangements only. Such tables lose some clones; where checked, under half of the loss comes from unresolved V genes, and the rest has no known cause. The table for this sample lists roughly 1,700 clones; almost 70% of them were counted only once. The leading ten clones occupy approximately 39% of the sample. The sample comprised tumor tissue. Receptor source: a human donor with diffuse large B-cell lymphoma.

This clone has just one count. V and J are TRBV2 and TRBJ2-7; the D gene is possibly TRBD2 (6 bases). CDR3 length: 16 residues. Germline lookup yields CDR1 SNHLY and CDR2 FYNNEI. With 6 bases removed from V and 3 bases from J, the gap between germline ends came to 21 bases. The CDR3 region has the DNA TGTGCCAGCAGATCTACCCTGGGACTTTGGGGCTACGAGCAGTACTTC. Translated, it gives CASRSTLGLWGYEQYF.

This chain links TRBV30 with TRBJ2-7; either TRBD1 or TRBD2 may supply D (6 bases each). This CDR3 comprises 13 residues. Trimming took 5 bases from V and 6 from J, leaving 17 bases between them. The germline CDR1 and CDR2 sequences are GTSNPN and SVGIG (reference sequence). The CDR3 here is CAWDFKQGGEQYF. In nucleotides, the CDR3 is TGTGCCTGGGATTTTAAACAGGGAGGCGAGCAGTACTTC.

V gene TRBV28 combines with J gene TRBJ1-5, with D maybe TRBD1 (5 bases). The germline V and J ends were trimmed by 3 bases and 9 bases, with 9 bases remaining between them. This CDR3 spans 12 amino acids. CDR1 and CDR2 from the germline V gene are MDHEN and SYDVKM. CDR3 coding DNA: TGTGCCAGCAGTTTCGGGACCGGGCCCCAGCATTTT. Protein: CASSFGTGPQHF.

In DNA, the CDR3 is TGCGCCAGCAGCCAAGATCCGACTAGCGGGAGATACGGGGCCAACGTCCTGACTTTC. It yields the protein CASSQDPTSGRYGANVLTF. The J gene is TRBJ2-6, the V gene TRBV4-3, with 12 bases matching TRBD2. After removal of 0 bases from V and 4 bases from J, the junction contained 7 bases not matched to a gene. Germline CDR1 reads LGHNA; CDR2 reads YSLEER. The CDR3 contains 19 residues.

The chain's CDR3 is CASSQDPFSKAYGYTF. DNA of the CDR3: TGCGCCAGCAGCCAAGATCCTTTCTCGAAGGCATATGGCTACACCTTC. This chain connects TRBV4-1 to TRBJ1-2, with unresolved D. V shed 0 bases and J shed 5 bases, with 16 bases lying between them. CDR1 is MGHRA and CDR2 is YSYEKL in the germline V gene. CDR3 length: 16 amino acids.

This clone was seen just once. In DNA, the CDR3 is TGTGCCATAGGAGGGGCCCCCGGGGAGCTGTTTTTT. Translated: CAIGGAPGELFF. This chain connects TRBV10-3 to TRBJ2-2, with TRBD2 as a possible D gene (6 bases). CDR1 is ENHRY, CDR2 SYGVKD, per germline. CDR3 size: 12 residues. V gave up 9 bases and J gave up 6 bases, with 11 bases separating them.

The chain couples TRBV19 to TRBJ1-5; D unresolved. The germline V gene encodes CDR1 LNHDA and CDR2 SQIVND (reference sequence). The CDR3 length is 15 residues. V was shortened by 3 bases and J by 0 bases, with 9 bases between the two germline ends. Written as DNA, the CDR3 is TGTGCCAGTAGTATGGGAGTAAGTAGCAATCAGCCCCAGCATTTT. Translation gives CASSMGVSSNQPQHF.

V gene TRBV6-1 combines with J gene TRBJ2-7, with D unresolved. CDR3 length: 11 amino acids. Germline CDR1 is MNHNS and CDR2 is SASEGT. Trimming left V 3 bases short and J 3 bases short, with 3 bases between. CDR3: CASSEGYEQYF. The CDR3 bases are TGTGCCAGCAGTGAGGGCTACGAGCAGTACTTC.